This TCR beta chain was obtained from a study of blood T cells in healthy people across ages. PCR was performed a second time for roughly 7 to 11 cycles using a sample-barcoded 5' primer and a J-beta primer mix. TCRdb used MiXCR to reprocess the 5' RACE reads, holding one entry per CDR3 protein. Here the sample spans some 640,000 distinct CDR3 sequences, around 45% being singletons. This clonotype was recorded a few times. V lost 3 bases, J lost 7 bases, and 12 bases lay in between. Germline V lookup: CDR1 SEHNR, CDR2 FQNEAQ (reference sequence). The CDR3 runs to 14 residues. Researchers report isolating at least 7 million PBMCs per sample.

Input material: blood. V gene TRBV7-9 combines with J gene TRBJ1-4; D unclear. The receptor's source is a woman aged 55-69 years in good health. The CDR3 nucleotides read TGTGCCAGCAGCTTGAGACCCGGAATTGAAAAACTGTTTTTT. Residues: CASSLRPGIEKLFF.